This T cell receptor (beta chain) was recorded in a study of T cell responses to AZD1222 COVID-19 vaccine. Study results and limitations: At 160-218 and 743-854, vaccine-associated CD4 TCRs were dominant, and they spanned spike.

Turning to this clone: The antigen is unknown.

Per germline, CDR1 GTSNPN and CDR2 SVGIG (reference sequence). J lost 6 bases, V lost 1 base, and 2 bases had no gene match. The CDR3 runs to 14 residues. Generated by immunoSEQ multiplex PCR, the TCRdb table keeps only in-frame clones and is missing some. The table includes 130,000 to 150,000 clones, 92% detected once. The sample here was peripheral blood, taken on day 0 of AZD1222 vaccination. The chain couples TRBV30 to TRBJ2-1; 11 bases line up with TRBD2. The receptor was isolated from an adult in good health. CDR3 sequence (DNA): TGTGCCTGGAGTGGGGGACTAGCGGCCAATGAGCAGTTCTTC. Its protein is CAWSGGLAANEQFF.